A single sample gave rise to the 10 T cell receptor beta chains below, sequenced in a study of response to subunit inactivated influenza vaccine. Each CDR3 protein gets one entry after TCRdb re-called the RT-PCR reads with MiXCR. The sample holds more than 150,000 distinct CDR3 sequences; nearly 9.5% are singletons and the top ten take approximately 10%. Specimen: non-naive T cells sorted from PBMCs, collected on the day of vaccination. The receptors were gathered from a man in his fifties who received an inactivated influenza vaccine.

This clonotype has at least ten counts. The gene calls are TRBV28 and TRBJ1-2; TRBD1 matches at 9 bases. The CDR3 has 14 amino acids. Germline V lookup: CDR1 MDHEN, CDR2 SYDVKM. After removal of 3 bases from V and 4 bases from J, the junction contained 3 bases not matched to a gene. CDR3 protein: CASSLDRGSYGYTF. CDR3 nucleotide sequence: TGTGCCAGCAGTTTGGACAGGGGTAGCTATGGCTACACCTTC.

The rearrangement links TRBV10-2 to TRBJ1-3; perhaps TRBD1 as D (5 bases). From germline, CDR1 is WSHSY and CDR2 SAAADI. The CDR3 sequence is 14 residues long. V lost 7 bases and J 2 bases, leaving 12 bases between the germline ends. The CDR3 loop reads CASTLGTAGNTIYF. CDR3 DNA: TGCGCCAGCACCCTAGGGACGGCTGGAAACACCATATATTTT.

The chain is built from TRBV7-6 and TRBJ2-2; 7 bases map to TRBD2. The CDR3 loop spans 18 amino acids. The ends lost 1 base at V and 0 bases at J; junction bases unmatched: 8. CDR1 and CDR2 (germline): SGHVS, FNYEAQ. The CDR3 bases are TGTGCCAGCAGCTTAGAGGTCTATGGGGGGGCGAACACCGGGGAGCTGTTTTTT. Protein sequence: CASSLEVYGGANTGELFF.

The table lists this clonotype with many counts. V usage is TRBV5-1 and J usage is TRBJ2-1; D gene unclear. Trimming took off 2 bases at V and 8 bases at J, with 11 bases between the two ends. Germline CDR1 is SGHRS and CDR2 is YFSETQ. The CDR3 extends over 13 amino acids. In nucleotides, the CDR3 is TGCGCCAGCAGCTTCGGTTTCGGGCATGAGCAGTTCTTC. Translating it yields CASSFGFGHEQFF.

This clonotype was seen ten or more times. This chain connects TRBV10-3 to TRBJ2-7; D gene unclear. Germline CDR1 ENHRY, CDR2 SYGVKD. The ends were cut back, 0 bases at V and 0 bases at J, with 9 bases in the middle. The CDR3 runs 15 residues. The CDR3 DNA follows: TGTGCCATCAGTGAGTCAAGATTGGACTCCTACGAGCAGTACTTC. Translated: CAISESRLDSYEQYF.

The gene calls are TRBV28 and TRBJ2-3; TRBD2 might be the D (6 bases). The germline gives CDR1 MDHEN, CDR2 SYDVKM. The length of the CDR3 is 16 residues. V was cut by 8 bases and J by 1 base, with 19 bases left in between. For the CDR3, the DNA is TGTGCCAGCGACGGCCCGAGGCGGGGCCGCACAGATACGCAGTATTTT. Translating gives CASDGPRRGRTDTQYF.

The chain couples TRBV5-8 to TRBJ2-1, with D possibly being TRBD2 (5 bases). Germline CDR1 and CDR2: SGHTS and YDEGEE. The CDR3 runs 15 residues. Between the trimmed V and J ends, which lost 1 base and 7 bases, there was a span of 15 bases. CDR3 DNA sequence: TGTGCCAGCAGCTTGTGGAGCGGCCACGAAAATGAGCAGTTCTTC. Amino acids: CASSLWSGHENEQFF.

The rearrangement joins TRBV6-2 or TRBV6-3 to TRBJ2-7; D is undetermined. Germline assignment: CDR1 MNHEY and CDR2 SVGEGT. This CDR3 region has 15 residues. Trimming took 0 bases from V and 1 from J, leaving 10 bases between them. The CDR3 coding sequence is TGTGCCAGCAGTTACTCTAGCCAACCTTCCTACGAGCAGTACTTC. Translating it yields CASSYSSQPSYEQYF.

The gene calls are TRBV2 and TRBJ2-1; D is unresolved. The germline V and J ends were trimmed by 5 bases and 9 bases, with 11 bases remaining between them. Germline CDR1 reads SNHLY; CDR2 reads FYNNEI. The CDR3 covers 12 residues. CDR3: CASSPQTGEQFF. In nucleotides, the CDR3 is TGTGCCAGCAGTCCCCAAACGGGTGAGCAGTTCTTC.

In this sample, this clonotype turned up many times. The chain couples TRBV9 to TRBJ2-7; D possibly corresponds to TRBD2 (6 bases). Deletions cut 0 bases from V and 2 bases from J, with 15 bases between. The CDR3 runs to 16 residues. Per germline, CDR1 SGDLS and CDR2 YYNGEE. The DNA of the CDR3 is TGTGCCAGCAGCGTAGATCGGGGAGGCCCGGCCTACGAGCAGTACTTC. This gives the protein CASSVDRGGPAYEQYF.